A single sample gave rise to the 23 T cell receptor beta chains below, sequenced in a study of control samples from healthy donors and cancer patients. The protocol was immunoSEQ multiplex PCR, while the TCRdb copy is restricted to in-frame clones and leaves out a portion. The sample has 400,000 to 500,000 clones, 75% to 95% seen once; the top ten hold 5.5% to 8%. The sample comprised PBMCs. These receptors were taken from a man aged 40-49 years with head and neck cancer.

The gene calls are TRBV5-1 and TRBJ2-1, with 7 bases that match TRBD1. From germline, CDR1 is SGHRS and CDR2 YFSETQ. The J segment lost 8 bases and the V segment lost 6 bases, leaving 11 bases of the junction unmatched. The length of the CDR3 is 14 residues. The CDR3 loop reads CASTRDSERDEQFF. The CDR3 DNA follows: TGCGCCAGCACCAGGGACAGTGAGAGGGATGAGCAGTTCTTC.

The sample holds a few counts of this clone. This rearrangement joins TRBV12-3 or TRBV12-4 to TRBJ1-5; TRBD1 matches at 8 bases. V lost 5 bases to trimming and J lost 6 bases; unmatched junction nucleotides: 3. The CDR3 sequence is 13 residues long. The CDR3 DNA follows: TGTGCCAGCAGTGGACAGGGAGGTCAGCCCCAGCATTTT. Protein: CASSGQGGQPQHF.

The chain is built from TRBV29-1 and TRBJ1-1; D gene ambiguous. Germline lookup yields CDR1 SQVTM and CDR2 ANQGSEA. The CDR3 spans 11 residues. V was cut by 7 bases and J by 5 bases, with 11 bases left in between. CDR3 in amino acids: CSARLGTEAFF. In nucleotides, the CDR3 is TGCAGCGCCAGGCTTGGGACTGAAGCTTTCTTT. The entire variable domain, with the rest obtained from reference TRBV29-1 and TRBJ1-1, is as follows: SAVISQKPSRDICQRGTSLTIQCQVDSQVTMMFWYRQQPGQSLTLIATANQGSEATYESGFVIDKFPISRPNLTFSTLTVSNMSPEDSSIYLCSARLGTEAFFGQGTRLTVV.

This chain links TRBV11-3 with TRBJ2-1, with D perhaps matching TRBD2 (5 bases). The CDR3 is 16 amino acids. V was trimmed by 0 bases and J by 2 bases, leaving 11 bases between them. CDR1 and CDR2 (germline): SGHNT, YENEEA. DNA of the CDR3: TGTGCCAGCAGCTTAGATTCCGGGATCCCCTACAATGAGCAGTTCTTC. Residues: CASSLDSGIPYNEQFF.

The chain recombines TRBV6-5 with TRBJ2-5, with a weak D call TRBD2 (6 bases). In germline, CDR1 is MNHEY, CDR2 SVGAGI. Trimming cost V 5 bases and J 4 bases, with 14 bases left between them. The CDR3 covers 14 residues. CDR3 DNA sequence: TGTGCCAGCAGTACTCCGGAGGGGAGAGAGACCCAGTACTTC. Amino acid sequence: CASSTPEGRETQYF.

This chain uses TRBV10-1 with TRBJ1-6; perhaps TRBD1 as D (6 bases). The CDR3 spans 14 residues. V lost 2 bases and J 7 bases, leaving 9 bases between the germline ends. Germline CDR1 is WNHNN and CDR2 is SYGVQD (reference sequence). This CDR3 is CASSETGKNSPLHF. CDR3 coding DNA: TGCGCCAGCAGTGAGACAGGGAAGAATTCACCCCTCCACTTT.

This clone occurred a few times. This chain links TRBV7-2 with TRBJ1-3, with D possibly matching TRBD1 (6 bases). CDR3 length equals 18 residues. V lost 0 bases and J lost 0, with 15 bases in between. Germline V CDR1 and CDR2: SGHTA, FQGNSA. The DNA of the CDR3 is TGTGCCAGCAGCTTAGCGGCCCGGGGGGCAACCTCTGGAAACACCATATATTTT. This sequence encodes CASSLAARGATSGNTIYF.

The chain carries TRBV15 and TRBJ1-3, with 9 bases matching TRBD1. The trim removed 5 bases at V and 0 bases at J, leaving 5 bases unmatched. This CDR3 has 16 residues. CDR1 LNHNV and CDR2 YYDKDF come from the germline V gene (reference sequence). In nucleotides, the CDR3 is TGTGCCACCAGCGGAGGGACAGGGATCTCTGGAAACACCATATATTTT. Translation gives CATSGGTGISGNTIYF. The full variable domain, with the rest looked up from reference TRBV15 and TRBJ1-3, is DAMVIQNPRYQVTQFGKPVTLSCSQTLNHNVMYWYQQKSSQAPKLLFHYYDKDFNNEADTPDNFQSRRPNTSFCFLDIRSPGLGDTAMYLCATSGGTGISGNTIYFGEGSWLTVV.

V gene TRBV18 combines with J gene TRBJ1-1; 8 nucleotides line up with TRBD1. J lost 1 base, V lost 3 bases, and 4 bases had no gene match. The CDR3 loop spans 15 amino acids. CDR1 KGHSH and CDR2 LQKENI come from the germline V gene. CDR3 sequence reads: CASSPPTGGNTEAFF. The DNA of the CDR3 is TGTGCCAGCTCACCTCCCACAGGGGGGAACACTGAAGCTTTCTTT.

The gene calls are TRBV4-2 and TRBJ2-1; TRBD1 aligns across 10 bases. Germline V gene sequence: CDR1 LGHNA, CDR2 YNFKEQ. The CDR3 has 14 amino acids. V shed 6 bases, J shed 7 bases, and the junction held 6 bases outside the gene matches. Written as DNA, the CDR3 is TGTGCCAGCAGTTTCGGACAGGGGGTTAATGAGCAGTTCTTC. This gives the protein CASSFGQGVNEQFF.

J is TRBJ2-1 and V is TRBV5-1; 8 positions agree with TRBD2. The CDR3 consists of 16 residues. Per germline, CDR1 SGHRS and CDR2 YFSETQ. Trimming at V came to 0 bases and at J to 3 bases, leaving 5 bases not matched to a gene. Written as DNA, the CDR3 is TGCGCCAGCAGCTTGGAGAGCGGGGGTTTCTACAATGAGCAGTTCTTC. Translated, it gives CASSLESGGFYNEQFF.

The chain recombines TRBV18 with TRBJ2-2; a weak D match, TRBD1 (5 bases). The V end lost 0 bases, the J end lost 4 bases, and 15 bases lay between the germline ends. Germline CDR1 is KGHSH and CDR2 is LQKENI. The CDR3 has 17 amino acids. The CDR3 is CASSPPYRGIGTGELFF. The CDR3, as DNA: TGTGCCAGCTCACCACCGTATAGGGGAATCGGCACCGGGGAGCTGTTTTTT.

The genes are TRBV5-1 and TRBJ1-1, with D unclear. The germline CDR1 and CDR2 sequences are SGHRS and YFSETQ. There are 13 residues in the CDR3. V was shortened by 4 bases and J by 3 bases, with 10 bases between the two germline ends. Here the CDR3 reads CASSPVGDTEAFF. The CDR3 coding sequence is TGCGCCAGCAGCCCTGTCGGGGACACTGAAGCTTTCTTT.

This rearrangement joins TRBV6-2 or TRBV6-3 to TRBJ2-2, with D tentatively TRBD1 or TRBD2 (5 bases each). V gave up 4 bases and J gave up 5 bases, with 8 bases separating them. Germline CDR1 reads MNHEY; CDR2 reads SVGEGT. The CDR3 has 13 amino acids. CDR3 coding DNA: TGTGCCAGCAGTTTTGGGGGTACCGGGGAGCTGTTTTTT. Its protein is CASSFGGTGELFF.

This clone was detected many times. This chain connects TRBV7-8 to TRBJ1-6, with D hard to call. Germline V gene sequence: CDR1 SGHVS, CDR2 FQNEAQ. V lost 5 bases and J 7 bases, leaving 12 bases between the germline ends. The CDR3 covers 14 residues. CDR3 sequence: CASSPRGGNSPLHF. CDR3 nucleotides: TGTGCCAGCAGCCCACGGGGAGGGAATTCACCCCTCCACTTT.

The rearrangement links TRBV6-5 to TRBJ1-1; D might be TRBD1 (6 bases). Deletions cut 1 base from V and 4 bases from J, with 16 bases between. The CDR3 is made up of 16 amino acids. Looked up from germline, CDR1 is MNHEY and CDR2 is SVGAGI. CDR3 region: CASSYWTGASSTEAFF. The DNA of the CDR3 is TGTGCCAGCAGTTACTGGACGGGGGCGTCGAGCACTGAAGCTTTCTTT.

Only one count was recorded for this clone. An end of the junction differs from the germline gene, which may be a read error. The CDR3 here is CASSLDRKQPQHF. Here the CDR3 DNA reads TGTGCCAGCAGCTTAGACCGCAAACAGCCCCAGCATTTT. This chain uses TRBV7-2 with TRBJ1-5; D is unclear. CDR1 and CDR2 (germline): SGHTA, FQGNSA. The CDR3 is 13 residues long.

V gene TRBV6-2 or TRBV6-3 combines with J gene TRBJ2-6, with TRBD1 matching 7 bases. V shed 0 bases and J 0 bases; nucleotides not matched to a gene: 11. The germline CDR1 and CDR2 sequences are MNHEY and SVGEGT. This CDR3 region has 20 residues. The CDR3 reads CASSYSRQGDPRSGANVLTF. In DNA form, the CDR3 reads TGTGCCAGCAGTTACTCGAGACAGGGAGATCCCCGCTCTGGGGCCAACGTCCTGACTTTC.

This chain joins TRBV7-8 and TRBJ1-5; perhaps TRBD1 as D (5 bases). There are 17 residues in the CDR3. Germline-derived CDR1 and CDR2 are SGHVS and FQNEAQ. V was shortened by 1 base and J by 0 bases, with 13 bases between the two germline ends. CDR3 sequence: CASSLVPGEDSNQPQHF. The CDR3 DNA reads TGTGCCAGCAGCTTAGTCCCGGGGGAAGATAGCAATCAGCCCCAGCATTTT.

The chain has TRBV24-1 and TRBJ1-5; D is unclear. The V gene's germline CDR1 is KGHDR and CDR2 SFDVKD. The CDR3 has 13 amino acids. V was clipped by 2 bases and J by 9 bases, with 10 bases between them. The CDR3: CATSDYSLAPQHF. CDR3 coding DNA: TGTGCCACCAGTGATTACTCCCTAGCGCCCCAGCATTTT.

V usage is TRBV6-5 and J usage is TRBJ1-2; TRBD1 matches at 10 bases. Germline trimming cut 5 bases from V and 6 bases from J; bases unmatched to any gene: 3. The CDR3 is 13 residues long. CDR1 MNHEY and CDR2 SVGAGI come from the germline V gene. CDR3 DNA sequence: TGTGCCAGCAGTCCCGGGACAGGGGATGGCTACACCTTC. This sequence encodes CASSPGTGDGYTF.

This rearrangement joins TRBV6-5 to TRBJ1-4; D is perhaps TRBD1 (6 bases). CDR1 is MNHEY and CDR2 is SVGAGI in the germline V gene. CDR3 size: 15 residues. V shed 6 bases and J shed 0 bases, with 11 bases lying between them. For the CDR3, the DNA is TGTGCCAGCAGGGTACAGGGTGCAACTAATGAAAAACTGTTTTTT. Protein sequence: CASRVQGATNEKLFF.

The CDR3 protein is CASRRNTEAFF. The CDR3 DNA follows: TGTGCCAGCCGTAGGAACACTGAAGCTTTCTTT. V is TRBV2 and J is TRBJ1-1; D not certain. From germline, CDR1 is SNHLY and CDR2 FYNNEI. V lost 8 bases and J lost 1, with 5 bases in between. The CDR3 runs 11 residues.